This T cell receptor (beta chain) was sequenced for a study of vaccination effects on CD4 cells after COVID-19. A note on this clone: Antigen specificity is unknown.

This CDR3 has 11 residues. Trimming removed 4 bases at V and 6 bases at J, with 6 bases between. Germline V gene lookup returns CDR1 SGHDT and CDR2 YYEEEE. Before any sequencing was done, the ViraFEST assay used viral peptide pools to expand antigen-specific CD4+ T cells. Following culture for nine to ten days, CD4+ T cells were isolated. Each participant was given two doses of one vaccine (BNT162b2 or mRNA-1273). Prior SARS-CoV-2 infection was absent in the vaccine recipients, as shown by negative nucleocapsid antibodies. Researchers swapped half the medium for IL-2 medium on both days 3 and 7. TCRdb keeps only in-frame clones here, not all; method: immunoSEQ multiplex PCR. The top ten hold 7.8% of the sample, which has 20,000 to 30,000 clones, about 70% seen once.

This specimen consisted of CD4+ T cells from PBMCs cultured with SARS-CoV-2 spike peptides, obtained after COVID-19 vaccination. This TCR came from a human donor who received a COVID-19 vaccine. The V gene is TRBV5-6, the J gene TRBJ2-3; D unclear. The CDR3 nucleotides are TGTGCCAGCAGCCGGTGGGATACGCAGTATTTT. It specifies CASSRWDTQYF. Supplemented by reference TRBV5-6 and TRBJ2-3, the full variable domain reads DAGVTQSPTHLIKTRGQQVTLRCSPKSGHDTVSWYQQALGQGPQFIFQYYEEEERQRGNFPDRFSGHQFPNYSSELNVNALLLGDSALYLCASSRWDTQYFGPGTRLTVL.